This T cell receptor (beta chain) was sequenced in a study of regulatory T cells in long-lasting Graves disease. General study points: Persistent disease preferred TRBV28, TRBJ1-2 and TRBJ2-5.

This CDR3 region has 15 residues. Deletions cut 3 bases from V and 0 bases from J, with 9 bases between. Time point: newly diagnosed GD, antithyroid drugs for less than 3 months. With RNA extracted from PBMCs as input, the TCR library was made. This clonotype was counted ten times or more. What it binds is not known. HTBI primers from iRepertoire and Arm-PCR of CDR3 regions yielded the TCR beta libraries. TCRdb itself ran the multiplex PCR reads through MiXCR, one entry per CDR3 protein. The data show about 530,000 distinct CDR3 sequences, with around 15% seen just once and 25% held by the top ten. In addition, the sample was reused for a study of T cells in Graves' hyperthyroidism and ophthalmopathy. As that report states: The TCR CDR3 was amplified in a first-round RT-PCR using the HTBI primer set.

This TCR came from a woman aged 40-60 years with Graves disease. The starting material was peripheral blood mononuclear cells (PBMCs), obtained at new diagnosis, from a patient treated with antithyroid drugs. The rearrangement uses TRBV12-3 or TRBV12-4 and TRBJ2-1; no definite D call. CDR3 sequence reads: CASSFGLSSYNEQFF. In nucleotides, the CDR3 is TGTGCCAGCAGTTTCGGGTTAAGCTCCTACAATGAGCAGTTCTTC.